Listed below are T cell receptor beta chains from one sample, sequenced in a study of T cell changes during pregnancy in multiple sclerosis. Sequencing was performed with immunoSEQ multiplex PCR; in TCRdb, only in-frame clones are kept and a portion is missing. The data contain under 75,000 clones, about 90% of them singletons. The input for sequencing was peripheral blood, taken in the first trimester of pregnancy. The receptors originated from a female donor with multiple sclerosis, enrolled in a pregnancy study. Each CDR3 is given with its conserved first and last residue. A D gene is named only where the DNA matches it firmly. Expanded clones are given a class, and other clones once, few, many or no size at all.

j_gene | d_gene | abundance | v_gene | CDR3nt | CDR3aa
TRBJ1-1 | . | . | TRBV27 | TGTGCCAGCAGGCCCGGGAGCTATGGTGGGAACACTGAAGCTTTCTTT | CASRPGSYGGNTEAFF
TRBJ1-2 | TRBD1 | . | TRBV30 | TGTGCCTGGAGTAGGGACAGCGAACCCCATAGCAATGGCTACACCTTC | CAWSRDSEPHSNGYTF
TRBJ1-2 | . | once | TRBV27 | TGTGCCAGCAGTTTATCGGGAGTATTCACCTTC | CASSLSGVFTF
TRBJ1-1 | . | few | TRBV19 | TGTGCCAGTACTCAGGGGAGTGGCACTGAAGCTTTCTTT | CASTQGSGTEAFF
TRBJ2-7 | TRBD1 | . | TRBV5-4 | TGTGCCAGCAGCTCAACGGACAGGCACCCCTACGAGCAGTACTTC | CASSSTDRHPYEQYF
TRBJ1-2 | TRBD1 | . | TRBV30 | TGTGCCTGGAGGACAGGGGTTAGCTATGGCTACACCTTC | CAWRTGVSYGYTF
TRBJ2-7 | . | . | TRBV19 | TGTGCCAGTAGTACGGGAGCGCGGTACGAGCAGTACTTC | CASSTGARYEQYF
TRBJ2-7 | TRBD2 | . | TRBV5-1 | TGCGCCAGCAGCTCCACGGGGGGGGCGGGAGAGCAGTACTTC | CASSSTGGAGEQYF
TRBJ1-1 | TRBD1 | . | TRBV19 | TGTGCCAGTATCCCTCGACAGGGGAGCACTGAAGCTTTCTTT | CASIPRQGSTEAFF
TRBJ2-1 | . | . | TRBV6-4 | TGTGCCAGCAGCCCGGACAGAGTAAACTACAATGAGCAGTTCTTC | CASSPDRVNYNEQFF
TRBJ1-1 | . | . | TRBV19 | TGTGCCAGTAGTATCTCTGGTGCGGTAACTGAAGCTTTCTTT | CASSISGAVTEAFF
TRBJ2-1 | TRBD2 | . | TRBV7-2 | TGTGCCAGCACCCTTGGACTAGCGGGAAACAATGAGCAGTTCTTC | CASTLGLAGNNEQFF
TRBJ2-1 | TRBD2 | . | TRBV7-9 | TGTGCCAGCAGCTTAGGCGCGGGAGGGGAGAGGAGTGAGCAGTTCTTC | CASSLGAGGERSEQFF
TRBJ1-5 | TRBD1 | . | TRBV18 | TGTGCCAGCTCACTTGGACAGGGGACGGGTCAGCCCCAGCATTTT | CASSLGQGTGQPQHF
TRBJ2-7 | . | . | TRBV18 | TGTGCCAGCTCACCTGGGGACAAGTCCTACGAGCAGTACTTC | CASSPGDKSYEQYF
TRBJ1-5 | . | . | TRBV15 | TGTGCCACCGTCCCAGGAGGCGGAAGCAATCAGCCCCAGCATTTT | CATVPGGGSNQPQHF
TRBJ2-2 | . | . | TRBV18 | TGTGCCAGCTCATCGGGGGACACCGGGGAGCTGTTTTTT | CASSSGDTGELFF
TRBJ2-2 | TRBD2 | . | TRBV19 | TGTGCCAGTAGTCCACCGGGACTAGCGGTGAACACCGGGGAGCTGTTTTTT | CASSPPGLAVNTGELFF
TRBJ2-7 | . | . | TRBV21-1 | TGTGCCATCCCCTGCGGGACTAGCAATGGCGAGCAGTACTTC | CAIPCGTSNGEQYF
TRBJ2-1 | . | . | TRBV21-1 | TGTGCCAGCAGCTCCCGAGAGCTTAATGAGCAGTTCTTC | CASSSRELNEQFF
TRBJ2-1 | . | . | TRBV9 | TGTGCCAGCAGCGTAGGTCCGGAGGACAATGAGCAGTTCTTC | CASSVGPEDNEQFF
TRBJ2-2 | . | . | TRBV14 | TGTGCCAGCAGCCAAGAGTCGCGCCGACTCCGGAACACCGGGGAGCTGTTTTTT | CASSQESRRLRNTGELFF
TRBJ2-1 | . | . | TRBV19 | TGTGCCAGTAAAGAGGGGGTCTTGGATGAGCAGTTCTTC | CASKEGVLDEQFF
TRBJ1-2 | . | . | TRBV7-3 | TGTGCCAGCAGCTTAGACAATAACTATGGCTACACCTTC | CASSLDNNYGYTF
TRBJ2-7 | . | . | TRBV28 | TGTGCCAGCAGTACTCTAACGGTGCCCTACGAGCAGTACTTC | CASSTLTVPYEQYF
TRBJ2-6 | TRBD2 | . | TRBV2 | TGTGCCAGCAGTCCATCGCCCTTTAGCGGGGCAACCTCTGGGGCCAACGTCCTGACTTTC | CASSPSPFSGATSGANVLTF
TRBJ1-1 | . | . | TRBV7-9 | TGTGCCAGCAAATTACAGGGAGGGATGAACACTGAAGCTTTCTTT | CASKLQGGMNTEAFF
TRBJ1-2 | TRBD1 | . | TRBV19 | TGTGCCAGTAGCCCGGACAGGGTCAGCTATGGCTACACCTTC | CASSPDRVSYGYTF
TRBJ2-3 | . | . | TRBV30 | TGTGCCTGGTCCACGGGTAATACGCAGTATTTT | CAWSTGNTQYF
TRBJ1-2 | . | . | TRBV7-9 | TGTGCCAGCATTCCCCGGGGTTTAGAGGCACATGGCTACACCTTC | CASIPRGLEAHGYTF
TRBJ2-7 | TRBD1 | . | TRBV5-1 | TGCGCCAGCAGCCCAATGACAGGGGGGACGGGCGAGCAGTACTTC | CASSPMTGGTGEQYF
TRBJ2-5 | TRBD2 | . | TRBV2 | TGTGCCAGCAGTGGGGTAGCGGGGGGTAAAGAGACCCAGTACTTC | CASSGVAGGKETQYF
TRBJ1-1 | TRBD1 | . | TRBV9 | TGTGCCAGCAGCGTAGTGGACAGGGGGGCTGAAGCTTTCTTT | CASSVVDRGAEAFF
TRBJ1-5 | . | . | TRBV5-5 | TGTGCCAGCAGCTTTGACGGGGATGTCAATCAGCCCCAGCATTTT | CASSFDGDVNQPQHF